This T cell receptor (beta chain) was identified during a study of identical twins. TCRdb called the 5' RACE reads again in MiXCR, with one record for every CDR3 protein. The sample yields hundreds of thousands of distinct CDR3 sequences, about 12% seen once. Study observations and caveats: Insertions were reduced in abundant cord blood beta clonotypes but not in memory repertoires.

Germline V gene data show CDR1 as MDHEN and CDR2 as SYDVKM. Trimming at V came to 4 bases and at J to 6 bases, leaving 5 bases not matched to a gene. The CDR3 is 13 residues long. To note about this clonotype: Antigen specificity is unknown.

The same sample was also used in a study of yellow fever vaccine responses in identical twins.

The chain couples TRBV28 to TRBJ2-7; 8 bases align to TRBD2. This clonotype originated in a young woman in good health. The sample taken for sequencing was PBMCs. The chain's CDR3 is CASSSGGGAEQYV. The CDR3 nucleotides read TGTGCCAGCAGTTCCGGGGGGGGCGCCGAGCAGTACGTC.